These 31 T cell receptor beta chains share one sample of origin, sequenced in a study of blood T cell repertoires in COVID-19. Here immunoSEQ multiplex PCR was the method, and the copy in TCRdb shows in-frame clones only, minus some. The sample records some 280,000 clones, roughly 90% being singletons. The source material was peripheral blood. The receptors come from a woman aged 25 to 39 with active or convalescent COVID-19.

The chain has TRBV27 and TRBJ2-7; perhaps TRBD2 as D (6 bases). The CDR3 has 15 amino acids. Germline values: CDR1 MNHEY, CDR2 SMNVEV (reference sequence). Trimming pared 5 bases from V and 9 bases from J, leaving 23 bases between. The chain's CDR3 is CASSPSGRGRRGQYF. The CDR3, as DNA: TGTGCCAGCAGTCCATCCGGGCGGGGCCGGCGGGGGCAGTACTTC.

The rearrangement links TRBV9 to TRBJ2-3, with 12 bases matching TRBD1. From germline, CDR1 is SGDLS and CDR2 YYNGEE. V dropped 1 base and J dropped 4; count of bases not matched to a gene: 4. The CDR3 has 16 amino acids. The CDR3, as DNA: TGTGCCAGCAGCGTACGGGACAGGGGGCAGTCAGATACGCAGTATTTT. Its protein is CASSVRDRGQSDTQYF.

The chain joins TRBV6-2 or TRBV6-3 to TRBJ1-2, with a weak D call TRBD1 (5 bases). With 4 bases removed from V and 2 bases from J, the gap between germline ends came to 17 bases. CDR1 and CDR2 from the germline V gene are MNHEY and SVGEGT. The CDR3 contains 16 residues. CDR3 nucleotides: TGTGCCAGCAGTTCAACTGGAGGGAGGGGAAACTATGGCTACACCTTC. This translates into CASSSTGGRGNYGYTF.

V usage is TRBV5-6 and J usage is TRBJ1-2; perhaps TRBD1 as D (6 bases). CDR3 size: 14 residues. Germline-derived CDR1 and CDR2 are SGHDT and YYEEEE. V lost 5 bases to trimming and J lost 8 bases, with 19 bases between them. The CDR3 spells CASSFDRFQRGYTF. Here the CDR3 DNA reads TGTGCCAGCAGTTTTGACAGGTTTCAAAGGGGCTACACCTTC.

The chain links TRBV5-1 to TRBJ1-2; 9 bases map to TRBD1. Trimming cost V 3 bases and J 4 bases; bases outside gene matches: 7. Germline loops: CDR1 SGHRS, CDR2 YFSETQ. The CDR3 is made up of 15 amino acids. The CDR3 sequence is CASSSTPGQGYGYTF. In DNA, the CDR3 is TGCGCCAGCAGCTCGACCCCGGGACAGGGCTATGGCTACACCTTC. Drawing the rest from reference TRBV5-1 and TRBJ1-2, the complete variable domain is KAGVTQTPRYLIKTRGQQVTLSCSPISGHRSVSWYQQTPGQGLQFLFEYFSETQRNKGNFPGRFSGRQFSNSRSEMNVSTLELGDSALYLCASSSTPGQGYGYTFGSGTRLTVV.

V and J are TRBV4-3 and TRBJ2-2; 11 bases line up with TRBD2. This CDR3 is built from 17 residues. Unmatched junction bases numbered 7, after V lost 0 bases and J lost 7 bases. Germline V CDR1 and CDR2: LGHNA, YSLEER. The CDR3 DNA reads TGCGCCAGCAGCCAAGATTTAGCGGGGGGGCGGCGCGGGGAGCTGTTTTTT. Translating it yields CASSQDLAGGRRGELFF.

CDR3 loop: CASSSGGSLGYTF. The CDR3 coding sequence is TGTGCCAGCAGTTCGGGGGGATCCCTTGGCTACACCTTC. The gene calls are TRBV28 and TRBJ1-2, with D perhaps matching TRBD1 (5 bases). The V end lost 4 bases, the J end lost 7 bases, and 13 bases lay between the germline ends. The CDR3 is 13 residues long. The V gene's germline CDR1 is MDHEN and CDR2 SYDVKM.

The CDR3 DNA is TGTGCCAGCCACCCGGGAGGCTCCTACGAGCAGTACTTC. Translated, it gives CASHPGGSYEQYF. The gene calls are TRBV18 and TRBJ2-7; 7 bases map to TRBD2. Germline CDR1 KGHSH, CDR2 LQKENI. Germline trimming cut 8 bases from V and 0 bases from J; bases unmatched to any gene: 4. This CDR3 has 13 residues.

The chain joins TRBV4-3 to TRBJ1-2; 11 bases are shared with TRBD1. The CDR3 sequence is 14 residues long. The germline CDR1 and CDR2 sequences are LGHNA and YSLEER. V gave up 2 bases and J gave up 7 bases; unmatched junction bases: 3. The CDR3 bases are TGCGCCAGCAGCCAAAGGACAGGGGGCTCTGGCTACACCTTC. It specifies CASSQRTGGSGYTF.

This clone has a single count. The chain is built from TRBV28 and TRBJ2-2; 9 bases match TRBD1. The CDR3 runs to 18 residues. In germline, CDR1 is MDHEN, CDR2 SYDVKM. The ends lost 4 bases at V and 3 bases at J; junction bases unmatched: 12. This CDR3 is CASSSLLKDRGDTGELFF. In DNA, the CDR3 is TGTGCCAGCAGTTCCCTCCTGAAGGACAGGGGCGACACCGGGGAGCTGTTTTTT. Together with reference TRBV28 and TRBJ2-2, the CDR3 gives the full variable domain: DVKVTQSSRYLVKRTGEKVFLECVQDMDHENMFWYRQDPGLGLRLIYFSYDVKMKEKGDIPEGYSVSREKKERFSLILESASTNQTSMYLCASSSLLKDRGDTGELFFGEGSRLTVL.

This chain joins TRBV5-1 and TRBJ2-3, with TRBD2 identical over 8 bases. This CDR3 is built from 17 residues. V lost 2 bases and J lost 1; bases outside the gene matches: 9. In germline, CDR1 is SGHRS, CDR2 YFSETQ. CDR3 DNA: TGCGCCAGCAGCTTCCTCGCGGGGGGTCCAGGCACAGATACGCAGTATTTT. Its protein product is CASSFLAGGPGTDTQYF.

This clone has just one count. The chain uses TRBV3-1 (or the pseudogene TRBV3-2) and TRBJ1-4; D is uncertain. Deletions cut 1 base from V and 14 bases from J, with 17 bases between. The CDR3 is 14 residues long. Germline loops: CDR1 LGHDT, CDR2 YNNKEL (reference sequence). DNA for the CDR3: TGTGCCAGCAGCCAAGGTCCGACCTCTATCGGGCTGTTTTTT. Residues: CASSQGPTSIGLFF.

This chain connects TRBV29-1 to TRBJ2-3; 8 bases line up with TRBD2. This CDR3 is 13 amino acids long. Germline CDR1 and CDR2: SQVTM and ANQGSEA. V trimming: 5 bases; J trimming: 5 bases; junction bases outside the gene matches: 6. The CDR3 bases are TGCAGCGTTCTGTCGGGGGGGCGAGATACGCAGTATTTT. This sequence encodes CSVLSGGRDTQYF.

V usage is TRBV19 and J usage is TRBJ1-2, with a possible D match to TRBD1 (6 bases). The germline CDR1 and CDR2 sequences are LNHDA and SQIVND (reference sequence). Trimming stripped 5 bases from V and 8 bases from J, with 15 bases between. The CDR3 is 13 residues long. CDR3 nucleotides: TGTGCCAGTAGTTCCGAAATGACAGGCGGCTACACCTTC. As protein: CASSSEMTGGYTF.

V is TRBV15 and J is TRBJ2-2; the D gene is possibly TRBD1 (5 bases). V gave up 0 bases and J gave up 2 bases, with 7 bases separating them. The CDR3 totals 15 residues. Germline CDR1 is LNHNV and CDR2 is YYDKDF (reference sequence). CDR3 in amino acids: CATSRDRANTGELFF. CDR3 DNA: TGTGCCACCAGCAGAGACAGGGCCAACACCGGGGAGCTGTTTTTT.

V usage is TRBV6-1 and J usage is TRBJ2-6, with D perhaps TRBD2 (5 bases). V lost 2 bases to trimming and J lost 3 bases, with 11 bases between them. CDR3 size: 16 residues. CDR1 MNHNS and CDR2 SASEGT come from the germline V gene. The CDR3 reads CASSEMGARGANVLTF. Written as DNA, the CDR3 is TGTGCCAGCAGTGAAATGGGAGCCCGTGGGGCCAACGTCCTGACTTTC.

V is TRBV18 and J is TRBJ1-1; D not resolved. The V end lost 3 bases, the J end lost 7 bases, and 9 bases lay between the germline ends. This CDR3 contains 12 residues. The germline V gene encodes CDR1 KGHSH and CDR2 LQKENI. The CDR3 bases are TGTGCCAGCTCACCCACCCCCGGTGAAGCTTTCTTT. Translating it yields CASSPTPGEAFF.

In regard to this clone: Distinct nucleotide sequences in the sample also encode this CDR3. V usage is TRBV7-2 and J usage is TRBJ2-7, with D unclear. The length of the CDR3 is 13 residues. CDR1 is SGHTA, CDR2 FQGNSA, per germline. Trimming stripped 0 bases from V and 3 bases from J, with 6 bases between. CDR3 sequence: CASSLARSYEQYF. The DNA of the CDR3 is TGTGCCAGCAGCTTAGCTCGGAGCTACGAGCAGTACTTC. The variable domain in full, completed from reference TRBV7-2 and TRBJ2-7, reads GAGVSQSPSNKVTEKGKDVELRCDPISGHTALYWYRQSLGQGLEFLIYFQGNSAPDKSGLPSDRFSAERTGGSVSTLTIQRTQQEDSAVYLCASSLARSYEQYFGPGTRLTVT.

For this clone: The sample carries other DNA sequences with the same CDR3. This chain connects TRBV19 to TRBJ1-2, with 7 bases matching TRBD1. Trimming at V came to 8 bases and at J to 3 bases, leaving 6 bases not matched to a gene. Per germline, CDR1 LNHDA and CDR2 SQIVND (reference sequence). CDR3 length equals 13 residues. Here the CDR3 reads CASSRQGDYGYTF. The CDR3 DNA sequence: TGTGCCAGTTCAAGACAGGGCGACTATGGCTACACCTTC. Drawing the rest from reference TRBV19 and TRBJ1-2, the complete variable domain is DGGITQSPKYLFRKEGQNVTLSCEQNLNHDAMYWYRQDPGQGLRLIYYSQIVNDFQKGDIAEGYSVSREKKESFPLTVTSAQKNPTAFYLCASSRQGDYGYTFGSGTRLTVV.

The chain employs TRBV5-1 and TRBJ2-7; 7 bases match TRBD2. This CDR3 comprises 17 residues. Per germline, CDR1 SGHRS and CDR2 YFSETQ. V dropped 0 bases and J dropped 3; count of bases not matched to a gene: 12. The CDR3 protein is CASSLDGSAGTNYEQYF. The CDR3 DNA is TGCGCCAGCAGCTTGGACGGAAGCGCAGGGACTAACTACGAGCAGTACTTC.

This rearrangement joins TRBV9 to TRBJ2-3; 8 bases agree with TRBD1. The CDR3 totals 17 residues. V trimming: 4 bases; J trimming: 2 bases; junction bases outside the gene matches: 12. Germline-derived CDR1 and CDR2 are SGDLS and YYNGEE. The DNA of the CDR3 is TGTGCCAGCAGCCTCACCCCCGGACAGGGTTACACAGATACGCAGTATTTT. This encodes CASSLTPGQGYTDTQYF.

The V gene is TRBV24-1, the J gene TRBJ1-3; 9 positions agree with TRBD1. The CDR3 extends over 16 amino acids. Trimming removed 3 bases from V and 4 bases from J; junction bases left unmatched: 6. The germline V gene encodes CDR1 KGHDR and CDR2 SFDVKD. This CDR3 reads CATSDAGQGKGNTIYF. CDR3 bases: TGTGCCACCAGTGATGCGGGACAGGGAAAAGGAAACACCATATATTTT.

The J gene is TRBJ2-1, the V gene TRBV3-1 (or the pseudogene TRBV3-2); D is unclear. The V end was cut by 1 base, the J end by 9 bases, with 7 bases between. Germline CDR1 is LGHDT and CDR2 is YNNKEL (reference sequence). The CDR3 is 12 residues long. The CDR3 DNA sequence: TGTGCCAGCAGCCAAGCGCTACCTGAGCAGTTCTTC. Translating gives CASSQALPEQFF.

V usage is TRBV3-1 (or the pseudogene TRBV3-2) and J usage is TRBJ2-6; weak D call: TRBD2 (5 bases). Trimming left V 4 bases short and J 0 bases short, with 13 bases between. Germline V lookup: CDR1 LGHDT, CDR2 YNNKEL (reference sequence). The CDR3 has 17 residues. CDR3 sequence: CASSPRWRSSGANVLTF. In DNA form, the CDR3 reads TGTGCCAGCAGCCCCCGATGGAGGAGCTCTGGGGCCAACGTCCTGACTTTC.

The V gene is TRBV6-2 or TRBV6-3, the J gene TRBJ2-3, with D unclear. V lost 4 bases and J lost 0, with 11 bases in between. CDR1 MNHEY and CDR2 SVGEGT come from the germline V gene. This CDR3 has 15 residues. The CDR3 region has the DNA TGTGCCAGCAGTTGGTACCAGACTAGCACAGATACGCAGTATTTT. As protein: CASSWYQTSTDTQYF.

The CDR3 DNA sequence: TGTGCCAGTAGTTCCGCAGGGTTTCGCTCTGGAAACACCATATATTTT. This translates into CASSSAGFRSGNTIYF. The chain recombines TRBV19 with TRBJ1-3; a weak D match, TRBD1 (5 bases). Trimming left V 5 bases short and J 0 bases short, with 14 bases between. CDR1 is LNHDA and CDR2 is SQIVND in the germline V gene (reference sequence). The CDR3 has 16 residues.

A note on this clone: The sample carries other DNA sequences with the same CDR3. The chain is built from TRBV7-2 and TRBJ2-7, with TRBD1 matching 8 bases. The trim removed 5 bases at V and 6 bases at J, leaving 15 bases unmatched. CDR1 is SGHTA, CDR2 FQGNSA, per germline. The CDR3 runs 16 residues. CDR3 bases: TGTGCCAGCAGCCCCGACAGGGGCCCCGGGGGATCCGAGCAGTACTTC. As protein: CASSPDRGPGGSEQYF.

This clone was picked up one time. The chain employs TRBV15 and TRBJ1-6; D possibly corresponds to TRBD1 (5 bases). V was pared by 8 bases and J by 5 bases, with 13 bases between. The germline CDR1 and CDR2 sequences are LNHNV and YYDKDF (reference sequence). The CDR3 has 14 amino acids. For the CDR3, the DNA is TGTGCCACCGGGAGGGGTGAGAATAATTCACCCCTCCACTTT. Translation gives CATGRGENNSPLHF.

The chain joins TRBV6-6 to TRBJ1-2, with 9 bases lining up with TRBD1. Germline CDR1 and CDR2: MNHNY and SVGAGI (reference sequence). With 0 bases clipped from V and 7 bases from J, the junction kept 3 bases outside the gene matches. This CDR3 spans 14 amino acids. The CDR3 protein is CASSYSATGGGYTF. The CDR3 nucleotides read TGTGCCAGCAGTTACTCGGCGACAGGGGGTGGCTACACCTTC.

CDR3 nucleotides: TGTGCCAGCAGCCAAGGGAATGAGGCCAGAATGAACACTGAAGCTTTCTTT. Translating it yields CASSQGNEARMNTEAFF. The genes are TRBV14 and TRBJ1-1; D not certain. V lost 1 base and J lost 0, with 15 bases in between. Germline CDR1 SGHDN, CDR2 FVKESK. The CDR3 has 17 amino acids.

The chain has TRBV6-2 or TRBV6-3 and TRBJ2-7, with a weak D call TRBD2 (6 bases). Germline lookup yields CDR1 MNHEY and CDR2 SVGEGT. V dropped 6 bases and J dropped 6 bases, with 21 bases sitting between them. The CDR3 loop spans 15 amino acids. CDR3 region: CASRPSGTRGSEQYF. CDR3 sequence (DNA): TGTGCCAGCAGGCCTTCCGGGACCCGGGGGAGCGAGCAGTACTTC.